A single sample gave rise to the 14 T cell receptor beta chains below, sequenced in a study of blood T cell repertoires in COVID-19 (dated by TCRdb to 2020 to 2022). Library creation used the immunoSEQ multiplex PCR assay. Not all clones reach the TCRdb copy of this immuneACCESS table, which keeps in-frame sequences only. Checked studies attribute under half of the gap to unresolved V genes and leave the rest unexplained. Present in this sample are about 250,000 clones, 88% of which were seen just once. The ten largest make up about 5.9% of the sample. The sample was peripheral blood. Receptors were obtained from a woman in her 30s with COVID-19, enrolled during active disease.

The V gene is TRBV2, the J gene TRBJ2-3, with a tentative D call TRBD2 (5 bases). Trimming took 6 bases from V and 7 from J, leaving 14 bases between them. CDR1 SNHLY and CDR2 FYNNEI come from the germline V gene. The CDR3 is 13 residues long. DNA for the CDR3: TGTGCCAGCAGCACAAGCCCGGGGAATACGCAGTATTTT. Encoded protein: CASSTSPGNTQYF.

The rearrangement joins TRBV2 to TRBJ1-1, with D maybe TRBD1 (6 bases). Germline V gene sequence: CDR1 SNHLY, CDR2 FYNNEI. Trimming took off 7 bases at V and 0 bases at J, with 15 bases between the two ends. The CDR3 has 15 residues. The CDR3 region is CASNLDSYMNTEAFF. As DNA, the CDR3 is TGTGCCAGCAATTTGGACAGTTATATGAACACTGAAGCTTTCTTT.

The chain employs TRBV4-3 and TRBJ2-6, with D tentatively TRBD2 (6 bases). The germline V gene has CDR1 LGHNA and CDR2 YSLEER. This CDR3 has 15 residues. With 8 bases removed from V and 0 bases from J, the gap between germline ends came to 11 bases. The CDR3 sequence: CASSGRPSGANVLTF. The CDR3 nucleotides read TGCGCCAGCTCAGGGAGGCCCTCTGGGGCCAACGTCCTGACTTTC.

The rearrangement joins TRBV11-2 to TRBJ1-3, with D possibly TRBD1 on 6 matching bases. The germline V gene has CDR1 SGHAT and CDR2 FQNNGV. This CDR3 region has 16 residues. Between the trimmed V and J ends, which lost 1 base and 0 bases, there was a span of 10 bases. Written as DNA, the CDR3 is TGTGCCAGCAGCTTAGTGGGACATAGCTCTGGAAACACCATATATTTT. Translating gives CASSLVGHSSGNTIYF.

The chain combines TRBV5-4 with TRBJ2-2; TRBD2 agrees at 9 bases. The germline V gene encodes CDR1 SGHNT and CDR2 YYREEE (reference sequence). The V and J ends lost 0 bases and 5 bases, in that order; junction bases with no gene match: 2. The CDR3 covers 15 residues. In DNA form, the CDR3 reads TGTGCCAGCAGCTTGGGACTAGCGGTGACCGGGGAGCTGTTTTTT. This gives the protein CASSLGLAVTGELFF.

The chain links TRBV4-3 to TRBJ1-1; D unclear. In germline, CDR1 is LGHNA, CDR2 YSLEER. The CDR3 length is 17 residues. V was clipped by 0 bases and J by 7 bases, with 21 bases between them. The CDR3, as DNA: TGCGCCAGCAGCCAAGACCTCAATCTACTCCCCGGGAATGAAGCTTTCTTT. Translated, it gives CASSQDLNLLPGNEAFF.

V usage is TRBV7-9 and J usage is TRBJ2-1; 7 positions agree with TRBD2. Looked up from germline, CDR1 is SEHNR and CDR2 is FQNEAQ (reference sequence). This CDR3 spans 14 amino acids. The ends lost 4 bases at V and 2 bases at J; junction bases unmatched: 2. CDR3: CASSSSGPYNEQFF. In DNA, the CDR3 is TGTGCCAGCAGCTCTAGCGGTCCCTACAATGAGCAGTTCTTC.

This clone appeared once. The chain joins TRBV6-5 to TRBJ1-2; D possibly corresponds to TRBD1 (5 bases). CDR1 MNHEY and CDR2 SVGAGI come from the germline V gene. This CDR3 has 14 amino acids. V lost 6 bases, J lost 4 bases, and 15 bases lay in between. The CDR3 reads CASSYNGGGYGYTF. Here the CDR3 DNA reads TGTGCCAGCAGCTATAATGGGGGGGGCTATGGCTACACCTTC.

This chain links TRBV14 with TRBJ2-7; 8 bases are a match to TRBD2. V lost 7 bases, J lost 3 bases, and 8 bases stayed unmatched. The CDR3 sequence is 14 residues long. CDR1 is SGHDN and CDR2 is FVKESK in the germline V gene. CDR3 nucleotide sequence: TGTGCCAGCACCCCGGGACTAGGATACTACGAGCAGTACTTC. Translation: CASTPGLGYYEQYF.

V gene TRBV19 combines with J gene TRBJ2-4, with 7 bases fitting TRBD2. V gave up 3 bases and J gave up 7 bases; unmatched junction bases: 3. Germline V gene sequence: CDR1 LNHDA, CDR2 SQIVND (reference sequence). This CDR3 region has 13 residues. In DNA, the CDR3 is TGTGCCAGTAGTATTGGGGAGGGGAACATTCAGTACTTC. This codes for CASSIGEGNIQYF.

CDR3 DNA sequence: TGTGCCAGCAGCTTGGACCTTAGCGGGAACGCAGGGTACAATGAGCAGTTCTTC. As protein: CASSLDLSGNAGYNEQFF. The chain uses TRBV5-8 and TRBJ2-1, with 8 bases identical to TRBD2. Per germline, CDR1 SGHTS and CDR2 YDEGEE. The CDR3 length is 18 residues. V lost 0 bases to trimming and J lost 4 bases; unmatched junction nucleotides: 12.

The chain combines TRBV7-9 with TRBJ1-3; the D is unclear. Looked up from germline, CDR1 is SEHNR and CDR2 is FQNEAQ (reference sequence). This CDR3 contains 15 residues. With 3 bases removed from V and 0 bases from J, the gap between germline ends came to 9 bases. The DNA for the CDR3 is TGTGCCAGCAGCTTTCAACAGCACTCTGGAAACACCATATATTTT. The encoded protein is CASSFQQHSGNTIYF. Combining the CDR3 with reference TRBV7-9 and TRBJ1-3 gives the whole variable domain DTGVSQNPRHKITKRGQNVTFRCDPISEHNRLYWYRQTLGQGPEFLTYFQNEAQLEKSRLLSDRFSAERPKGSFSTLEIQRTEQGDSAMYLCASSFQQHSGNTIYFGEGSWLTVV.

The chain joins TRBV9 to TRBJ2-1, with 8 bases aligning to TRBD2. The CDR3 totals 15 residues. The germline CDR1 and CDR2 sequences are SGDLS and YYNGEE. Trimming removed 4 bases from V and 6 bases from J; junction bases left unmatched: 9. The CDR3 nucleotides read TGTGCCAGCAGCTTCAGCGGGAGCCCCGCCAATGAGCAGTTCTTC. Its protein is CASSFSGSPANEQFF.

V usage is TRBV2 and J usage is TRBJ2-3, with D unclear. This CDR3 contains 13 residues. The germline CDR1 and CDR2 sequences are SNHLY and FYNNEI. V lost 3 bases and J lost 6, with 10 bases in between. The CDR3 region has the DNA TGTGCCAGCAGTGAGGGTTGGGCGGATACGCAGTATTTT. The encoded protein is CASSEGWADTQYF.